Described below is a single T cell receptor beta chain sequence and its context. This clonotype showed up just a few times. Its antigen remains undetermined. No qualities accompany the bases; no much larger clone lies one base away. The receptor library was made with RACE. TCRdb lists the instrument as NextSeq 500. During library preparation, unique molecular identifiers were attached to individual cDNA molecules so that TCRs could be counted in a quantitative, reproducible way. For every blood RNA sample, sequencing covered both the TCR alpha and TCR beta chains. The paper's data handling went like this. The median number of TCRs per sample was some 100,000, ranging from roughly 23,224 to 690,600. V, J and CDR3 annotation of the TCR reads was performed with the Decombinator software suite. For the PS versus PT1 abundance plots, all samples were subsampled to the same number of TCRs (28,000). TCRs were defined as expanded if absent before sensitization and observed at least eight times at the 2-week time point. The public reads were reanalyzed by TCRdb: fastp trimming at Q25, MiXCR alignment, in-frame beta chains only. Entries that share a CDR3 protein sequence are merged under the most common genes and DNA. These V and J calls derive from TCRdb rather than the authors' analysis. The sample table shows under 300,000 distinct CDR3 sequences, and 7.5% to 10% are seen once. The ten largest clones take up over 2% of the sample.

This entry belongs to a study of human T cells and chemical hapten exposure listed by TCRdb under 2021. Concerning the study at large: For sensitization, 2% DPC in acetone was applied to a roughly 2 cm by roughly 2 cm area of upper inner arm skin. Patients additionally received weekly therapeutic DPC doses to the scalp throughout the approximately 25-week study period. Patch testing was performed on the upper back with Finn chambers containing 0.01% DPC, and the patch tests were scored after 6 days according to International Contact Dermatitis Research Group standards. Alopecia areata with under or over 50% scalp involvement, alopecia totalis and alopecia universalis were represented in the patient cohort, which was mostly female. Libraries were combined into a pool for sequencing, and differences in TCR yield between samples came mainly from small differences in library volumes within the pool. The study tracked peripheral blood TCR repertoire changes in vivo during primary and secondary sensitization to the hapten diphenylcyclopropenone (DPC) in alopecia patients. Blood was sampled from patients pre-sensitization (week 0) and at 2, 6 and about 24 weeks after DPC sensitization. Approximately 28 alopecia patients provided blood for TCR sequencing at one to four time points (pre-sensitization, 2, 6 and 24 weeks). Points the paper makes about the study in general: Alopecia, a presumed autoimmune disease, was present in all patients, so the immune response of the patients might differ from that of healthy individuals. The number of PT1 expanded TCRs positively correlated with patch test score, significant at thresholds 8, 16 and 32 but not 4. DPC sensitization did not change how many TCRs were above 1 in 1000 frequency, and no evidence was found of alterations in global repertoire structure. Repeated subsampling changed both the strength of the expansion versus patch-test correlation and the threshold at which that correlation became significant. Expanded TCRs formed significantly more large CDR3 similarity clusters than pre-sensitization or healthy control sets, consistent with antigen-driven responses.

Reading from cysteine to phenylalanine, the CDR3 counts 14 amino acids. The CDR3 DNA has 42 bases and is translated from base 1. Via the germline V gene, CDR1 is MDHEN and CDR2 SYDVKM. The V and J ends are trimmed by 8 bases and 7 bases, leaving 18 bases between them. What the time point label conveys for this sample: pre-sensitization, week 0. This specimen's treatment or condition label, interpreted: therapeutic diphenylcyclopropenone sensitization with weekly scalp DPC. Blood at each patch-test visit was drawn before the patch test was applied. Eligible patients were aged 18 to 70, diagnosed with alopecia, deemed suitable for DPC therapy, and excluded if pregnant. Total RNA was isolated from unfractionated whole blood collected in Tempus Blood RNA tubes.

The sequencing here drew on whole blood, taken in connection with sensitization to the hapten diphenylcyclopropenone (DPC). The sequence was collected from a woman aged 40 to 50 with alopecia areata. Some clones in this sample may be carry-over from other donors' samples. The chain is assembled from TRBV28 and TRBJ2-1; the D gene is perhaps TRBD1 or TRBD2, as each covers 6 bases. CDR3 reads: CASWRGERWNEQFF. The DNA is as follows: TGTGCCAGCTGGAGGGGGGAGCGATGGAATGAGCAGTTCTTC. With the rest looked up from the reference TRBV28 and TRBJ2-1 genes rather than sequenced, the full variable domain is DVKVTQSSRYLVKRTGEKVFLECVQDMDHENMFWYRQDPGLGLRLIYFSYDVKMKEKGDIPEGYSVSREKKERFSLILESASTNQTSMYLCASWRGERWNEQFFGPGTRLTVL.